This TCR beta chain was sequenced for a study of shared clonotypes between healthy human individuals. Study-wide findings and caveats: A small donor pool kept down the genetic and exposure-history diversity that was represented. Sequencing depth was a factor that was expected to affect clonotype sharing among donors.

The CDR3 loop spans 13 amino acids. The germline V gene encodes CDR1 SEHNR and CDR2 FQNEAQ (reference sequence). Deletions cut 1 base from V and 5 bases from J, with 8 bases between. As concerns this clone: Its target is unknown.

TCRdb keeps only in-frame clones here, not all; method: immunoSEQ multiplex PCR. Seen here are about 2.1 million clones, more than 85% observed once, and the top ten hold over 1.5%. Naive CD8 cells lacked CD45RO, underwent positive selection for CCR7 and left out terminally differentiated effector memory CD45RA+ cells. The sequenced material came from naive CD8+ T cells from PBMCs. The clonotype comes from a man in his late teens or twenties in good health. Some clones in this sample may be carry-over from other donors' samples. J is TRBJ2-5 and V is TRBV7-9, with no clear D. As DNA, the CDR3 is TGTGCCAGCAGCTTAGTAGGGCCCGAGACCCAGTACTTC. It is translated as CASSLVGPETQYF.